These 17 T cell receptor beta chains originate from one sample sequenced in a study of blood T cell repertoires in COVID-19 (dated by TCRdb to the early 2020s). The library was made by the immunoSEQ multiplex PCR assay. TCRdb provides this immuneACCESS table in a form limited to in-frame rearrangements. Some clones are lacking; in checked studies, under half of them reflect an unresolved V gene, and why the rest are absent is not known. Recorded for this sample are about 360,000 clones; approximately 85% of them occurred a single time. The biggest ten clones account for 2% to 2.5% of the sample. Source material: PBMCs or T cells enriched from blood (not recorded which). The receptor source for this set is a woman aged 40-49 years with acute COVID-19.

The chain has TRBV20-1 and TRBJ1-5; 7 bases agree with TRBD1. Germline trimming cut 3 bases from V and 0 bases from J; bases unmatched to any gene: 5. The CDR3 spans 15 residues. Germline V gives CDR1 DFQATT, CDR2 SNEGSKA (reference sequence). CDR3 nucleotide sequence: TGCAGTGCTAGTCAGGGGGACGTTAGCAATCAGCCCCAGCATTTT. Translation gives CSASQGDVSNQPQHF.

This chain joins TRBV7-9 and TRBJ2-7; 9 positions agree with TRBD1. Germline CDR1 and CDR2: SEHNR and FQNEAQ (reference sequence). The CDR3 is 13 amino acids. With V trimmed by 4 bases and J by 7 bases, 5 bases remained unmatched. The CDR3 here is CASSYTGGGEQYF. CDR3 sequence (DNA): TGTGCCAGCAGCTATACAGGGGGCGGGGAGCAGTACTTC.

The rearrangement joins TRBV2 to TRBJ2-3, with 12 bases identical to TRBD2. The junction had 8 bases not matched to a gene; V was cut back by 7 bases and J by 3 bases. This CDR3 spans 16 amino acids. Germline CDR1 and CDR2: SNHLY and FYNNEI. The CDR3 is CASMLAGGQWTDTQYF. In DNA form, the CDR3 reads TGTGCCAGCATGCTAGCGGGGGGGCAGTGGACAGATACGCAGTATTTT.

This sequence joins TRBV10-2 and TRBJ1-5; 10 bases fit TRBD1. The ends lost 10 bases at V and 5 bases at J; junction bases unmatched: 5. Germline assignment: CDR1 WSHSY and CDR2 SAAADI. The CDR3 consists of 13 residues. CDR3 region: CATAGTGDQPQHF. The CDR3 nucleotides are TGCGCCACCGCCGGGACAGGGGATCAGCCCCAGCATTTT.

The chain employs TRBV6-2 or TRBV6-3 and TRBJ2-3; 9 nucleotides align to TRBD1. Trimming at V came to 1 base and at J to 7 bases, leaving 3 bases not matched to a gene. The CDR3 sequence is 14 residues long. Germline CDR1 is MNHEY and CDR2 is SVGEGT. The CDR3 bases are TGTGCCAGCAGTTACTGGGGACAGGGACATACGCAGTATTTT. Translated, it gives CASSYWGQGHTQYF.

The V gene is TRBV4-1, the J gene TRBJ2-5; 8 bases are shared with TRBD2. Germline V gene lookup returns CDR1 MGHRA and CDR2 YSYEKL. The CDR3 has 16 residues. Trimming at V came to 0 bases and at J to 5 bases, leaving 8 bases not matched to a gene. CDR3 region: CASSQDLGLARETQYF. CDR3 nucleotides: TGCGCCAGCAGCCAAGATCTTGGACTAGCCCGGGAGACCCAGTACTTC.

This chain uses TRBV2 with TRBJ1-5; D is uncertain. V was shortened by 2 bases and J by 0 bases, with 8 bases between the two germline ends. There are 15 residues in the CDR3. In germline, CDR1 is SNHLY, CDR2 FYNNEI. The DNA of the CDR3 is TGTGCCAGCAGTGAAACAGACGGTAGCAATCAGCCCCAGCATTTT. It specifies CASSETDGSNQPQHF.

J is TRBJ1-4 and V is TRBV2; a weak D match, TRBD1 (6 bases). The germline V gene has CDR1 SNHLY and CDR2 FYNNEI. V was pared by 8 bases and J by 4 bases, with 11 bases between. The CDR3 length is 13 residues. CDR3 nucleotide sequence: TGTGCCAGCGCTGACAGGTATAATGAAAAACTGTTTTTT. Amino acids: CASADRYNEKLFF.

The V gene is TRBV30, the J gene TRBJ2-2, with a tentative D call TRBD2 (5 bases). The CDR3 runs to 13 residues. Germline values: CDR1 GTSNPN, CDR2 SVGIG (reference sequence). Deletions cut 4 bases from V and 1 base from J, with 7 bases between. CDR3 loop: CAWNAGNTGELFF. In nucleotides, the CDR3 is TGTGCCTGGAACGCGGGGAACACCGGGGAGCTGTTTTTT.

The genes are TRBV4-1 and TRBJ1-2, with D unclear. Trimming removed 1 base from V and 1 base from J, with 4 bases in between. Germline lookup yields CDR1 MGHRA and CDR2 YSYEKL. The CDR3 sequence is 13 residues long. DNA of the CDR3: TGCGCCAGCAGCCAAGGACTTAACTATGGCTACACCTTC. Translating it yields CASSQGLNYGYTF.

This rearrangement joins TRBV10-2 to TRBJ2-7, with D maybe TRBD1 (6 bases). The V gene's germline CDR1 is WSHSY and CDR2 SAAADI. V gave up 2 bases and J gave up 0 bases, with 8 bases separating them. The CDR3 is 14 amino acids. The CDR3 bases are TGCGCCAGCAGTGAGATAGGGGGCTCCTACGAGCAGTACTTC. It translates to CASSEIGGSYEQYF.

The CDR3 sequence: CASSQTSTDTQYF. In DNA form, the CDR3 reads TGTGCCAGCAGCCAGACAAGCACAGATACGCAGTATTTT. V is TRBV13 and J is TRBJ2-3; no clear D gene. This CDR3 comprises 13 residues. Trimming left V 5 bases short and J 0 bases short, with 6 bases between. The germline V gene has CDR1 PRHDT and CDR2 FYEKMQ (reference sequence).

This clone came up a few times. The CDR3 DNA follows: TGCGCCAGCAGCCAAGGGGGGACAGGGAACACTGAAGCTTTCTTT. This codes for CASSQGGTGNTEAFF. The rearrangement joins TRBV4-1 to TRBJ1-1; 8 bases line up with TRBD1. CDR1 is MGHRA, CDR2 YSYEKL, per germline. The junction had 2 bases not matched to a gene; V was cut back by 1 base and J by 1 base. The CDR3 sequence is 15 residues long.

The CDR3 region is CASSPHGQGGYNEQFF. CDR3 coding DNA: TGTGCCAGCAGTCCCCACGGACAGGGAGGCTACAATGAGCAGTTCTTC. The V and J genes are TRBV27 and TRBJ2-1; 8 bases are a match to TRBD1. There are 16 residues in the CDR3. CDR1 and CDR2 from the germline V gene are MNHEY and SMNVEV (reference sequence). The V gene end was trimmed by 5 bases and the J gene end by 3 bases; junction bases not matched to a gene: 9.

This rearrangement joins TRBV24-1 to TRBJ1-2; 9 bases align to TRBD1. The germline V gene has CDR1 KGHDR and CDR2 SFDVKD. This CDR3 has 15 residues. Trimming took 6 bases from V and 13 from J; bases not matched to a gene: 17. The CDR3 sequence: CATSFSGTGLQSGTF. The CDR3 coding sequence is TGTGCCACCAGTTTCTCCGGGACAGGGCTCCAGAGTGGCACCTTC.

V gene TRBV19 combines with J gene TRBJ1-2; D gene ambiguous. Germline CDR1 reads LNHDA; CDR2 reads SQIVND (reference sequence). The CDR3 has 13 residues. V gave up 3 bases and J gave up 4 bases, with 9 bases separating them. The CDR3 DNA is TGTGCCAGTAGTATTGGTCAGGCCTATGGCTACACCTTC. Protein product: CASSIGQAYGYTF.

The table lists this clone with a few counts. The V and J genes are TRBV30 and TRBJ2-3; D is uncertain. Germline V gene lookup returns CDR1 GTSNPN and CDR2 SVGIG (reference sequence). The CDR3 is 15 residues long. V lost 0 bases to trimming and J lost 4 bases, with 14 bases between them. As DNA, the CDR3 is TGTGCCTGGAGTGTCCCCGTGCAGGCAGCAGATACGCAGTATTTT. Protein sequence: CAWSVPVQAADTQYF.